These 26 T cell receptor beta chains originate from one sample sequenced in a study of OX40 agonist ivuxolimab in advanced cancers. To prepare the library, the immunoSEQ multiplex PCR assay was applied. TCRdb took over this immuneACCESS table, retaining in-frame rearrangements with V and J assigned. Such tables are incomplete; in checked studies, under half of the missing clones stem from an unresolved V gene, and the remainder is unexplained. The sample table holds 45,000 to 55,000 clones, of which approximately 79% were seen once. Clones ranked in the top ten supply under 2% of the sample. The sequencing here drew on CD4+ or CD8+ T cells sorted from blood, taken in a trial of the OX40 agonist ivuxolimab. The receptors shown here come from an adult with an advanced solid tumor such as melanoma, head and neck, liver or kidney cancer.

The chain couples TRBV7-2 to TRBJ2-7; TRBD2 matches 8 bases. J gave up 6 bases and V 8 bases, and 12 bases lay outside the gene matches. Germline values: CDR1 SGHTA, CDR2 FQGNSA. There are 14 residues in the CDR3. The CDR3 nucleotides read TGTGCCAGCCGGCCGAGCGGGAGTTATGCCGAGCAGTACTTC. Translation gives CASRPSGSYAEQYF.

The DNA of the CDR3 is TGCGCCAGCAGTGATGAGGGAATCCACACAGATACGCAGTATTTT. It specifies CASSDEGIHTDTQYF. The chain is built from TRBV10-1 and TRBJ2-3, with D possibly TRBD2 on 5 matching bases. Germline assignment: CDR1 WNHNN and CDR2 SYGVQD (reference sequence). The germline V and J ends were trimmed by 3 bases and 2 bases, with 12 bases remaining between them. The CDR3 sequence is 15 residues long.

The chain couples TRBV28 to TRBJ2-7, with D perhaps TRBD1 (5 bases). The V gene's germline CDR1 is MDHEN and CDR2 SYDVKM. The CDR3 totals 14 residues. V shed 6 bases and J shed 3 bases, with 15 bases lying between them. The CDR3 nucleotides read TGTGCCAGCAGAGCCGGTGGGGCTAACTACGAGCAGTACTTC. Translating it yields CASRAGGANYEQYF.

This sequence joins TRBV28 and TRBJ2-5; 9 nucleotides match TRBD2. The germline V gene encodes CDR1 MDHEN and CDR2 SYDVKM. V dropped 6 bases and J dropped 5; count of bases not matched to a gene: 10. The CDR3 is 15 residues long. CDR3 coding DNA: TGTGCCAGCAGCCCTTCAGCGGGAGGAGGTGAGACCCAGTACTTC. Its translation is CASSPSAGGGETQYF.

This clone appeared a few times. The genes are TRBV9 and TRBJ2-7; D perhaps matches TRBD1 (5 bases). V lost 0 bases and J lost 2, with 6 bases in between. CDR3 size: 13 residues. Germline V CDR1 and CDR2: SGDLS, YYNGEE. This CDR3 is CASSVGQTYEQYF. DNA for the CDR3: TGTGCCAGCAGCGTAGGACAGACCTACGAGCAGTACTTC.

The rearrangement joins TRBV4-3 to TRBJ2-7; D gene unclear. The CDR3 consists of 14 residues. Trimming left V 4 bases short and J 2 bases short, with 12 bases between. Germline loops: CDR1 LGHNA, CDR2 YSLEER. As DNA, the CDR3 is TGCGCCAGCAGCCGTGGGATCCGGACCTACGAGCAGTACTTC. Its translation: CASSRGIRTYEQYF.

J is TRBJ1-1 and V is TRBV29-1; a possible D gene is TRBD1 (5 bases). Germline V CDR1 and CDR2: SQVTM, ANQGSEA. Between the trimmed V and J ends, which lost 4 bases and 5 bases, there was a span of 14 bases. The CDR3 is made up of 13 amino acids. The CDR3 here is CSVVRGTGTEAFF. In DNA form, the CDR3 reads TGCAGCGTTGTACGAGGGACTGGGACTGAAGCTTTCTTT.

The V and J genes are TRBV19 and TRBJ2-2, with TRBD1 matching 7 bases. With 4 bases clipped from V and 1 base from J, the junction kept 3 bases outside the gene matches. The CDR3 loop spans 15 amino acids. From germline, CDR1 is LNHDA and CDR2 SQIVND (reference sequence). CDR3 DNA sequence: TGTGCCAGTAGTAAGGGACAGATGAACACCGGGGAGCTGTTTTTT. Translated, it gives CASSKGQMNTGELFF.

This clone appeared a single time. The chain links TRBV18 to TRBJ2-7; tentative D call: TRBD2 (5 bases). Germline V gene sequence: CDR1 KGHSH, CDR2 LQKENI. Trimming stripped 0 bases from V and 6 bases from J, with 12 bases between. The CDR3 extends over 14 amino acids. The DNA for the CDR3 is TGTGCCAGCTCACCACCGGAGGTGAGTGGCGAGCAGTACTTC. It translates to CASSPPEVSGEQYF.

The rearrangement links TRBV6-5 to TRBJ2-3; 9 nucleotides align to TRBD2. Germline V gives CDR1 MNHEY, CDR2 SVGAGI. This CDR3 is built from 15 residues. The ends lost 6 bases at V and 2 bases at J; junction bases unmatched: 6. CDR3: CASSHSGSATDTQYF. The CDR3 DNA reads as TGTGCCAGCAGCCATAGCGGGAGTGCCACAGATACGCAGTATTTT.

DNA for the CDR3: TGTGCCAGCAGCGTATCCCCCAGCCCAGGGACAGGGACCTACGAGCAGTACTTC. Protein product: CASSVSPSPGTGTYEQYF. The chain combines TRBV9 with TRBJ2-7, with 9 bases fitting TRBD1. The CDR3 is 18 residues long. With 1 base clipped from V and 2 bases from J, the junction kept 13 bases outside the gene matches. Looked up from germline, CDR1 is SGDLS and CDR2 is YYNGEE.

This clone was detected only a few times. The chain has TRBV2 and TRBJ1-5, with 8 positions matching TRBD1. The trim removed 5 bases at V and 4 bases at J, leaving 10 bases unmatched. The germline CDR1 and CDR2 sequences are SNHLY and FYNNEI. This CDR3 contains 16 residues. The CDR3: CASSLRQGAGNQPQHF. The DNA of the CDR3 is TGTGCCAGCAGTTTACGGCAGGGGGCCGGGAATCAGCCCCAGCATTTT.

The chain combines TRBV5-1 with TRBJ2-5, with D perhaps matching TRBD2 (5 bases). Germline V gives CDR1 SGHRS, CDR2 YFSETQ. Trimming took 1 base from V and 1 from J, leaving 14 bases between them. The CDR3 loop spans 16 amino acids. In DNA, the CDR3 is TGCGCCAGCAGCTTGCAAGTCGTCGAGGGCCAAGAGACCCAGTACTTC. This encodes CASSLQVVEGQETQYF. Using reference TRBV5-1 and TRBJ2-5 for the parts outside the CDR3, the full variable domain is KAGVTQTPRYLIKTRGQQVTLSCSPISGHRSVSWYQQTPGQGLQFLFEYFSETQRNKGNFPGRFSGRQFSNSRSEMNVSTLELGDSALYLCASSLQVVEGQETQYFGPGTRLLVL.

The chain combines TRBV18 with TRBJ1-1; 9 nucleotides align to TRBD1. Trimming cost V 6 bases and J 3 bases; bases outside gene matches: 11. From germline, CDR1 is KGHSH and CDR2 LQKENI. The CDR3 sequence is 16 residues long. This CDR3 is CASSPMDRGGDTEAFF. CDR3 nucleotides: TGTGCCAGCTCGCCTATGGACAGGGGAGGTGACACTGAAGCTTTCTTT.

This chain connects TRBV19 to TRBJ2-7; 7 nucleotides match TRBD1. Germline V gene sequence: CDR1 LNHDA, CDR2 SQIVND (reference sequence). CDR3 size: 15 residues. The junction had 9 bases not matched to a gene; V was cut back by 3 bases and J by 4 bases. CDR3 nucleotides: TGTGCCAGTAGTATCGGGACAGTGGGGCCATACGAGCAGTACTTC. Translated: CASSIGTVGPYEQYF.

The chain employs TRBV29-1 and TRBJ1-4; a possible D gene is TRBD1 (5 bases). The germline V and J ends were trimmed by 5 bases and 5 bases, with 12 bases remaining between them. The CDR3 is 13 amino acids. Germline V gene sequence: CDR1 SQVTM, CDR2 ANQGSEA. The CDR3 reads CSVRGQGNEKLFF. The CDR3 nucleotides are TGCAGCGTTAGAGGCCAGGGAAATGAAAAACTGTTTTTT.

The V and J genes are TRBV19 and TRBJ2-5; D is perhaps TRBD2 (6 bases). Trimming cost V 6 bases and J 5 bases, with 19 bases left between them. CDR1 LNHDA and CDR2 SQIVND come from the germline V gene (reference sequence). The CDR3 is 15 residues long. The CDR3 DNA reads TGTGCCAGTAGAGATCCGGGACTCGCGGTGGAGACCCAGTACTTC. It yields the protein CASRDPGLAVETQYF.

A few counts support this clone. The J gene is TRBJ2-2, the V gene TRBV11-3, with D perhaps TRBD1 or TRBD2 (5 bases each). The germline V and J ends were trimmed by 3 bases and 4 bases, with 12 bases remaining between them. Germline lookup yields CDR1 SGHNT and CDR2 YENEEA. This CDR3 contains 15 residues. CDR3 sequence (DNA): TGTGCCAGCAGCTTCGCACAGGCGGGCACCGGGGAGCTGTTTTTT. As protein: CASSFAQAGTGELFF.

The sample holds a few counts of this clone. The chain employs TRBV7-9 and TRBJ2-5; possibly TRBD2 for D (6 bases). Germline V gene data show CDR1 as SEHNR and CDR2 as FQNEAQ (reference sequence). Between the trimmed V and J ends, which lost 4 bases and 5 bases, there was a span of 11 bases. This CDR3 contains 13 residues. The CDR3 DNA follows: TGTGCCAGCAGCTCGGGAGTCGGGGAGACCCAGTACTTC. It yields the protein CASSSGVGETQYF.

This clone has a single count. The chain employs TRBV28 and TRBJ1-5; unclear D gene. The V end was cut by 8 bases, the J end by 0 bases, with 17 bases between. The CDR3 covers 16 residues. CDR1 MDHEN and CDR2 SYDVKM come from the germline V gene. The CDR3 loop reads CASQNLQAYSNQPQHF. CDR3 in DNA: TGTGCCAGCCAAAACTTACAAGCTTATAGCAATCAGCCCCAGCATTTT.

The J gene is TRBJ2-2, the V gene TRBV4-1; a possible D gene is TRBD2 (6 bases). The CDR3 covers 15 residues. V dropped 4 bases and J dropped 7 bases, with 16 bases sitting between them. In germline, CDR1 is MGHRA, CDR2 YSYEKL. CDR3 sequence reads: CASSPRDSRGGELFF. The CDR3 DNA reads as TGCGCCAGCAGCCCACGGGACTCCCGGGGCGGGGAGCTGTTTTTT.

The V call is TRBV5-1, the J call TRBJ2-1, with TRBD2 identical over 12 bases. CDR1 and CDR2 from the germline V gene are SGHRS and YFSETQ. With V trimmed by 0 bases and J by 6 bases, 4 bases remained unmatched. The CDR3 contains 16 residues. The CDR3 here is CASSLGGLAGINEQFF. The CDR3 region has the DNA TGCGCCAGCAGCTTGGGGGGACTAGCGGGTATCAATGAGCAGTTCTTC. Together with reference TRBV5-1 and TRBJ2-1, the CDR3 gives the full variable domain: KAGVTQTPRYLIKTRGQQVTLSCSPISGHRSVSWYQQTPGQGLQFLFEYFSETQRNKGNFPGRFSGRQFSNSRSEMNVSTLELGDSALYLCASSLGGLAGINEQFFGPGTRLTVL.

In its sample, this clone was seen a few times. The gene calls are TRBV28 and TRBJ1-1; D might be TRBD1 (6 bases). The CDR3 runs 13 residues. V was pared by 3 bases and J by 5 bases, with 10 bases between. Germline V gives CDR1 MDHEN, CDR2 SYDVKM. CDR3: CASSFEGGTEAFF. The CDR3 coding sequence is TGTGCCAGCAGTTTTGAGGGGGGTACTGAAGCTTTCTTT.

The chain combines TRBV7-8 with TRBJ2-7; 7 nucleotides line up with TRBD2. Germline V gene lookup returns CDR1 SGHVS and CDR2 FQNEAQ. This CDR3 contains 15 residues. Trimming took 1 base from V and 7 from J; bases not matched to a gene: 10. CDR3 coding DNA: TGTGCCAGCAGCTTAGTGAGACTCGGAGCGGGGGAGCAGTACTTC. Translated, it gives CASSLVRLGAGEQYF.

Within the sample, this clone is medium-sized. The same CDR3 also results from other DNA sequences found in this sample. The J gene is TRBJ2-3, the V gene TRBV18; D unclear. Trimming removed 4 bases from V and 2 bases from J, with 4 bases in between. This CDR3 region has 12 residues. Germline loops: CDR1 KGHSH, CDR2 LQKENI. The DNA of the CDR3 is TGTGCCAGCTCACTGAACACAGATACGCAGTATTTT. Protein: CASSLNTDTQYF.

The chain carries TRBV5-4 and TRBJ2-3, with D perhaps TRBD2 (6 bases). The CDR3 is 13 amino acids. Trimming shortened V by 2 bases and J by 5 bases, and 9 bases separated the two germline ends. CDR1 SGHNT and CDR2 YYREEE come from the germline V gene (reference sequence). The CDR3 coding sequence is TGTGCCAGCAGCTTTCTTAGCGGAGATACGCAGTATTTT. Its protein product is CASSFLSGDTQYF. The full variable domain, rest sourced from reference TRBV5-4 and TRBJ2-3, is ETGVTQSPTHLIKTRGQQVTLRCSSQSGHNTVSWYQQALGQGPQFIFQYYREEENGRGNFPPRFSGLQFPNYSSELNVNALELDDSALYLCASSFLSGDTQYFGPGTRLTVL.